The 20 T cell receptor beta chains below were found in one sample sequenced in a study of blood T cell repertoires in COVID-19. Only in-frame clones appear in the TCRdb table, and some are missing; sequencing was by immunoSEQ multiplex PCR. The profile shows about 190,000 clones, approximately 88% of them singletons. The source material was peripheral blood. The receptor set was obtained from a man in his forties with acute or convalescent COVID-19.

V gene TRBV2 combines with J gene TRBJ1-1; 10 bases align to TRBD1. This CDR3 contains 13 residues. Germline lookup yields CDR1 SNHLY and CDR2 FYNNEI. The ends lost 4 bases at V and 10 bases at J; junction bases unmatched: 6. The CDR3 sequence: CASSGEDRGGAFF. The CDR3 DNA sequence: TGTGCCAGCAGTGGGGAGGACAGGGGGGGAGCTTTCTTT.

V and J are TRBV29-1 and TRBJ2-7; tentatively, D is TRBD2 (5 bases). Trimming removed 4 bases from V and 6 bases from J, with 16 bases in between. The germline gives CDR1 SQVTM, CDR2 ANQGSEA. The CDR3 consists of 13 residues. The CDR3 coding sequence is TGCAGCGTTGGACTCATGAGGGAAGCCGAGCAGTACTTC. Amino acids: CSVGLMREAEQYF.

V usage is TRBV4-1 and J usage is TRBJ1-1, with 7 nucleotides matching TRBD1. The V gene end was trimmed by 5 bases and the J gene end by 1 base; junction bases not matched to a gene: 7. There are 15 residues in the CDR3. Per germline, CDR1 MGHRA and CDR2 YSYEKL. CDR3: CASSKMGQQNTEAFF. CDR3 nucleotide sequence: TGCGCCAGCAGCAAAATGGGACAGCAGAACACTGAAGCTTTCTTT.

The chain couples TRBV27 to TRBJ2-2; D ambiguous. Germline V gives CDR1 MNHEY, CDR2 SMNVEV (reference sequence). There are 15 residues in the CDR3. Trimming pared 6 bases from V and 0 bases from J, leaving 11 bases between. In nucleotides, the CDR3 is TGTGCCAGCAGCCTAAGAGTCGCGAACACCGGGGAGCTGTTTTTT. Encoded protein: CASSLRVANTGELFF.

The chain uses TRBV6-5 and TRBJ2-1, with a tentative D call TRBD1 (5 bases). This CDR3 comprises 15 residues. V was trimmed by 6 bases and J by 2 bases, leaving 14 bases between them. CDR1 MNHEY and CDR2 SVGAGI come from the germline V gene. Here the CDR3 reads CASSVKGMAYNEQFF. Here the CDR3 DNA reads TGTGCCAGCAGCGTTAAGGGGATGGCCTACAATGAGCAGTTCTTC.

V usage is TRBV7-6 and J usage is TRBJ1-3; 7 nucleotides agree with TRBD1. Trimming removed 5 bases from V and 4 bases from J; junction bases left unmatched: 8. The CDR3 is made up of 15 amino acids. Per germline, CDR1 SGHVS and CDR2 FNYEAQ. CDR3 sequence (DNA): TGTGCCAGCAGCCTCTACCAGGGACAGGGAAACACCATATATTTT. Residues: CASSLYQGQGNTIYF.

V is TRBV6-5 and J is TRBJ2-1, with D perhaps TRBD2 (5 bases). The germline V gene encodes CDR1 MNHEY and CDR2 SVGAGI. There are 14 residues in the CDR3. The ends were cut back, 2 bases at V and 3 bases at J, with 8 bases in the middle. The CDR3 sequence is CASSYRTRYNEQFF. CDR3 bases: TGTGCCAGCAGTTACCGGACTCGCTACAATGAGCAGTTCTTC.

The gene calls are TRBV5-4 and TRBJ2-3; 7 bases match TRBD1. The CDR3 length is 16 residues. Per the germline V gene, CDR1 is SGHNT and CDR2 is YYREEE (reference sequence). The V segment lost 4 bases and the J segment 0 bases; nucleotides outside the gene matches: 8. This CDR3 reads CASSKGQSSSTDTQYF. As DNA, the CDR3 is TGTGCCAGCAGCAAGGGACAGAGCTCTAGCACAGATACGCAGTATTTT.

The V and J genes are TRBV18 and TRBJ2-7, with 10 bases that match TRBD2. The V and J ends lost 6 bases and 5 bases, in that order; junction bases with no gene match: 13. The CDR3 has 16 residues. The germline CDR1 and CDR2 sequences are KGHSH and LQKENI. CDR3 bases: TGTGCCAGCTCGTCCCCGAGCGGGGGGGCTCTCCACGAGCAGTACTTC. Translation gives CASSSPSGGALHEQYF.

The genes are TRBV19 and TRBJ2-7; TRBD1 aligns across 11 bases. The CDR3 spans 17 residues. Germline V gene data show CDR1 as LNHDA and CDR2 as SQIVND (reference sequence). V gave up 1 base and J gave up 9 bases; unmatched junction bases: 14. CDR3 coding DNA: TGTGCCAGTAGTATAGCCCCCCTCGGACAGGGGGCGCATGGGCAGTACTTC. It translates to CASSIAPLGQGAHGQYF.

V is TRBV2 and J is TRBJ2-2, with 11 bases that match TRBD2. Germline values: CDR1 SNHLY, CDR2 FYNNEI. The CDR3 is 18 residues long. V was clipped by 7 bases and J by 0 bases; unmatched bases: 10. Written as DNA, the CDR3 is TGTGCCAGCACTGACGTACTAGCGGGGGCCACGAACACCGGGGAGCTGTTTTTT. Amino acids: CASTDVLAGATNTGELFF.

This sequence joins TRBV9 and TRBJ1-4, with 8 bases lining up with TRBD1. From germline, CDR1 is SGDLS and CDR2 YYNGEE. This CDR3 has 16 amino acids. After removal of 3 bases from V and 5 bases from J, the junction contained 9 bases not matched to a gene. DNA for the CDR3: TGTGCCAGCAGCGACCTAGGACAGGGCCACAATGAAAAACTGTTTTTT. Protein sequence: CASSDLGQGHNEKLFF.

The CDR3 sequence is CASSLSGPDTEAFF. The CDR3, as DNA: TGCGCCAGCAGCTTATCAGGTCCTGACACTGAAGCTTTCTTT. The chain recombines TRBV5-1 with TRBJ1-1; D gene uncertain. The germline V gene has CDR1 SGHRS and CDR2 YFSETQ. Trimming removed 2 bases from V and 3 bases from J, with 11 bases in between. CDR3 length: 14 amino acids.

The rearrangement links TRBV9 to TRBJ2-1, with a possible D match to TRBD1 (5 bases). Germline lookup yields CDR1 SGDLS and CDR2 YYNGEE. Deletions cut 0 bases from V and 3 bases from J, with 10 bases between. This CDR3 is built from 15 residues. CDR3 nucleotides: TGTGCCAGCAGCGTAGAAGGGGTGGGCTACAATGAGCAGTTCTTC. This gives the protein CASSVEGVGYNEQFF. The variable domain in full, completed from reference TRBV9 and TRBJ2-1, reads DSGVTQTPKHLITATGQRVTLRCSPRSGDLSVYWYQQSLDQGLQFLIQYYNGEERAKGNILERFSAQQFPDLHSELNLSSLELGDSALYFCASSVEGVGYNEQFFGPGTRLTVL.

The chain is built from TRBV12-3 or TRBV12-4 and TRBJ1-1, with D possibly being TRBD1 (5 bases). This CDR3 is built from 12 residues. Trimming removed 6 bases from V and 7 bases from J, with 12 bases in between. CDR3 in amino acids: CASSTRQLEAFF. The CDR3 nucleotides read TGTGCCAGCAGCACCAGACAGCTTGAAGCTTTCTTT.

The chain has TRBV6-5 and TRBJ2-7; 8 bases align to TRBD2. This CDR3 spans 14 amino acids. The junction had 11 bases not matched to a gene; V was cut back by 7 bases and J by 6 bases. CDR1 is MNHEY and CDR2 is SVGAGI in the germline V gene. The CDR3 DNA sequence: TGTGCCAGCAACCACCCGGGAGGGGCTTCCGAGCAGTACTTC. Translation: CASNHPGGASEQYF.

This sequence joins TRBV5-4 and TRBJ2-6, with 12 nucleotides matching TRBD1. The CDR3 runs to 18 residues. Trimming took 0 bases from V and 4 from J; bases not matched to a gene: 5. Germline V gene data show CDR1 as SGHNT and CDR2 as YYREEE (reference sequence). Here the CDR3 DNA reads TGTGCCAGCAGCTTGGCGGGACAGGGGGCGGTCGGGGCCAACGTCCTGACTTTC. The encoded protein is CASSLAGQGAVGANVLTF.

The CDR3: CASSQSMGLNTGELFF. In nucleotides, the CDR3 is TGTGCCAGCAGCCAAAGTATGGGGCTCAACACCGGGGAGCTGTTTTTT. The V gene is TRBV14, the J gene TRBJ2-2; D perhaps matches TRBD1 (5 bases). Deletions cut 2 bases from V and 2 bases from J, with 12 bases between. Germline values: CDR1 SGHDN, CDR2 FVKESK. The CDR3 loop spans 16 amino acids.

The J gene is TRBJ2-7, the V gene TRBV5-1, with a weak D call TRBD1 (5 bases). The germline CDR1 and CDR2 sequences are SGHRS and YFSETQ. This CDR3 is 14 amino acids long. The V and J ends lost 0 bases and 0 bases respectively, with 7 bases between them. Here the CDR3 reads CASSLGQGSYEQYF. CDR3 bases: TGCGCCAGCAGCTTGGGTCAGGGCTCCTACGAGCAGTACTTC.

This clone was seen just once. The chain couples TRBV3-1 (or the pseudogene TRBV3-2) to TRBJ2-3; 8 bases line up with TRBD2. V gave up 0 bases and J gave up 0 bases; unmatched junction bases: 11. The CDR3 loop spans 19 amino acids. CDR1 LGHDT and CDR2 YNNKEL come from the germline V gene (reference sequence). CDR3 region: CASSQDFPGLGPSTDTQYF. The CDR3 coding sequence is TGTGCCAGCAGCCAAGACTTCCCGGGACTAGGACCTAGCACAGATACGCAGTATTTT.